The 17 T cell receptor beta chains reported below all come from one sample, sequenced in a study of blood T cell repertoires in COVID-19. TCRdb keeps only in-frame clones here, not all; method: immunoSEQ multiplex PCR. Of about 270,000 clones in the sample, about nine tenths were seen once. What was sequenced was PBMCs or T cells enriched from blood (not recorded which). These receptors were obtained from a woman aged 40-49 years with acute COVID-19.

The V call is TRBV14, the J call TRBJ2-1; D unresolved. Germline V CDR1 and CDR2: SGHDN, FVKESK. The CDR3 loop spans 12 amino acids. Trimming removed 5 bases from V and 9 bases from J, with 11 bases in between. This chain's CDR3 is CASSYLPLEQFF. The CDR3 DNA reads as TGTGCCAGCAGCTATCTACCTCTTGAGCAGTTCTTC.

This clone was found a few times. This chain joins TRBV27 and TRBJ1-2; no clear D. Germline V CDR1 and CDR2: MNHEY, SMNVEV (reference sequence). The V and J ends lost 4 bases and 4 bases respectively, with 13 bases between them. The CDR3 is made up of 14 amino acids. The CDR3 sequence: CASSSSGNSYGYTF. The CDR3 coding sequence is TGTGCCAGCAGTTCCTCCGGGAACTCCTATGGCTACACCTTC.

The chain has TRBV5-1 and TRBJ2-7, with TRBD2 matching over 8 bases. The CDR3 has 15 residues. With V trimmed by 4 bases and J by 0 bases, 6 bases remained unmatched. The germline CDR1 and CDR2 sequences are SGHRS and YFSETQ. Here the CDR3 reads CASSPGLAGSYEQYF. CDR3 DNA: TGCGCCAGCAGCCCCGGGCTAGCGGGCTCCTACGAGCAGTACTTC.

The V gene is TRBV5-1, the J gene TRBJ1-2; 8 bases map to TRBD1. Losses at the gene ends were 0 bases for V and 8 bases for J; bases not matched to a gene: 15. CDR3 length: 17 residues. CDR1 is SGHRS, CDR2 YFSETQ, per germline. CDR3 sequence reads: CASSLGLGGGTGVGYTF. In DNA form, the CDR3 reads TGCGCCAGCAGCTTGGGGTTAGGCGGTGGGACAGGCGTAGGCTACACCTTC.

The chain is built from TRBV10-1 and TRBJ2-5; 9 nucleotides agree with TRBD2. J was trimmed by 6 bases and V by 6 bases; bases with no gene match: 20. CDR1 and CDR2 (germline): WNHNN, SYGVQD (reference sequence). This CDR3 contains 18 residues. CDR3 loop: CASRHKRGGARFSKTQYF. CDR3 DNA sequence: TGCGCCAGCAGACATAAACGCGGGGGGGCCCGTTTTTCGAAGACCCAGTACTTC.

The chain uses TRBV2 and TRBJ2-2, with D perhaps matching TRBD2 (5 bases). Germline assignment: CDR1 SNHLY and CDR2 FYNNEI. V was clipped by 3 bases and J by 4 bases, with 9 bases between them. The CDR3 runs to 14 residues. CDR3 sequence (DNA): TGTGCCAGCAGTGACGAGGGTATCACCGGGGAGCTGTTTTTT. The encoded protein is CASSDEGITGELFF.

This clone was counted a single time. The V and J genes are TRBV9 and TRBJ1-3; D remains unclear. The CDR3 loop spans 14 amino acids. Germline assignment: CDR1 SGDLS and CDR2 YYNGEE. V lost 2 bases and J lost 0, with 6 bases in between. CDR3 DNA sequence: TGTGCCAGCAGCGTGGCAAGCTCTGGAAACACCATATATTTT. Residues: CASSVASSGNTIYF.

This chain links TRBV3-1 (or the pseudogene TRBV3-2) with TRBJ2-5; no reliable D call. The CDR3 extends over 16 amino acids. The germline V and J ends were trimmed by 1 base and 2 bases, with 14 bases remaining between them. Looked up from germline, CDR1 is LGHDT and CDR2 is YNNKEL (reference sequence). The CDR3 is CASSQGLIDGQETQYF. CDR3 nucleotides: TGTGCCAGCAGCCAAGGCTTGATCGACGGGCAAGAGACCCAGTACTTC.

The CDR3 region has the DNA TGCGCCAGCAGCAGAACCGGGACAGGGGGCGAGGGTGGCTACACCTTC. Protein sequence: CASSRTGTGGEGGYTF. The V call is TRBV5-1, the J call TRBJ1-2; TRBD1 matches 12 bases. V shed 4 bases and J 7 bases; nucleotides not matched to a gene: 11. Germline lookup yields CDR1 SGHRS and CDR2 YFSETQ. This CDR3 contains 16 residues.

The V gene is TRBV18, the J gene TRBJ1-5; TRBD1 is a possible D gene (5 bases). The CDR3 runs 15 residues. The V and J ends lost 3 bases and 2 bases respectively, with 11 bases between them. Germline lookup yields CDR1 KGHSH and CDR2 LQKENI. CDR3 nucleotide sequence: TGTGCCAGCTCACCGGGTGTACAGGGCAATCAGCCCCAGCATTTT. It translates to CASSPGVQGNQPQHF. The entire variable domain, with the rest obtained from reference TRBV18 and TRBJ1-5, is as follows: NAGVMQNPRHLVRRRGQEARLRCSPMKGHSHVYWYRQLPEEGLKFMVYLQKENIIDESGMPKERFSAEFPKEGPSILRIQQVVRGDSAAYFCASSPGVQGNQPQHFGDGTRLSIL.

J is TRBJ1-6 and V is TRBV7-9; 9 bases fit TRBD1. CDR1 and CDR2 (germline): SEHNR, FQNEAQ (reference sequence). Trimming took 3 bases from V and 8 from J; bases not matched to a gene: 5. This CDR3 has 15 residues. The CDR3: CASSFGDRVYSPLHF. CDR3 nucleotide sequence: TGTGCCAGCAGCTTTGGGGACAGGGTGTATTCACCCCTCCACTTT.

As DNA, the CDR3 is TGTGCCAGCAGCCGGACCGGGATCGGAGAGACCCAGTACTTC. It codes for CASSRTGIGETQYF. The gene calls are TRBV4-2 and TRBJ2-5, with D possibly TRBD2 on 5 matching bases. With 4 bases removed from V and 4 bases from J, the gap between germline ends came to 13 bases. This CDR3 contains 14 residues. Germline V CDR1 and CDR2: LGHNA, YNFKEQ.

The V gene is TRBV7-6, the J gene TRBJ2-2; D call uncertain. This CDR3 is 17 amino acids long. Germline CDR1 SGHVS, CDR2 FNYEAQ. V lost 3 bases, J lost 0 bases, and 14 bases lay in between. The chain's CDR3 is CASSFGYAATNTGELFF. The CDR3 coding sequence is TGTGCCAGCAGCTTCGGGTATGCGGCCACGAACACCGGGGAGCTGTTTTTT.

The gene calls are TRBV6-2 or TRBV6-3 and TRBJ2-1; 9 bases are shared with TRBD2. Germline-derived CDR1 and CDR2 are MNHEY and SVGEGT. The CDR3 runs to 15 residues. V gave up 6 bases and J gave up 0 bases; unmatched junction bases: 3. CDR3 amino acids: CASSVSGSSYNEQFF. The CDR3 region has the DNA TGTGCCAGCAGCGTTAGCGGGAGCTCCTACAATGAGCAGTTCTTC.

This chain links TRBV19 with TRBJ1-1; D gene unclear. V lost 5 bases and J lost 2, with 15 bases in between. In germline, CDR1 is LNHDA, CDR2 SQIVND (reference sequence). The CDR3 length is 15 residues. This CDR3 is CASSPASRSNTEAFF. The DNA of the CDR3 is TGTGCCAGTAGTCCCGCCTCGAGAAGCAACACTGAAGCTTTCTTT.

This clone was detected a few times. The chain recombines TRBV12-5 with TRBJ2-1, with D possibly TRBD2 on 7 matching bases. This CDR3 is 18 amino acids long. V lost 3 bases, J lost 4 bases, and 22 bases lay in between. CDR1 and CDR2 (germline): LGHNT, FRNRAP. The CDR3 reads CASGLSRGAPRVYNEQFF. The CDR3 DNA sequence: TGTGCTAGTGGTTTATCCCGGGGGGCGCCGCGTGTTTACAATGAGCAGTTCTTC.

V usage is TRBV18 and J usage is TRBJ1-1; D is unclear. The CDR3 has 16 residues. V was trimmed by 3 bases and J by 4 bases, leaving 18 bases between them. CDR1 and CDR2 from the germline V gene are KGHSH and LQKENI. CDR3 bases: TGTGCCAGCTCACCGTTAAGGCGGGCGCCGGGCACTGAAGCTTTCTTT. This encodes CASSPLRRAPGTEAFF.